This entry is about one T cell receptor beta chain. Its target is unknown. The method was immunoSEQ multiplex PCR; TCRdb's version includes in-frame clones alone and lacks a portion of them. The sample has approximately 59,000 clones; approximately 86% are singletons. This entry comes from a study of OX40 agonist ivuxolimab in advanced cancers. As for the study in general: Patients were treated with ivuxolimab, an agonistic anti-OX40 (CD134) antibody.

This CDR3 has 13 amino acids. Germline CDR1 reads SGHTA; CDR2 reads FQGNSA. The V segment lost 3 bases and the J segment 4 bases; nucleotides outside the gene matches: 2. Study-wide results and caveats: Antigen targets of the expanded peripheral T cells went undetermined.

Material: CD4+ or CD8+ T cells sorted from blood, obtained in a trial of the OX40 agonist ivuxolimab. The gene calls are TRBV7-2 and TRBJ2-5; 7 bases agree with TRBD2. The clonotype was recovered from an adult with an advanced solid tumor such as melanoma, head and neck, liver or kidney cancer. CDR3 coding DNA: TGTGCCAGCAGCTTTTGGGAGGGAGAGACCCAGTACTTC. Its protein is CASSFWEGETQYF.